The 16 T cell receptor beta chains presented below share a single source sample, sequenced in a study of CD8 T cells in ankylosing spondylitis. General study results and limits: Characteristic, it appeared, of ankylosing spondylitis blood was a TCR beta motif of eight highly homologous variants.

TCRdb reprocessed the 5' RACE reads with MiXCR, giving one entry per CDR3 protein. The table records about 90,000 distinct CDR3 sequences, roughly 8.5% of them present only once. No antigen has been identified for these receptors. The sequenced sample consisted of blood, either unsorted or a sorted T cell fraction (not recorded which). The receptors were sampled from a male donor with ankylosing spondylitis.

This clonotype has ten or more counts. J is TRBJ2-3 and V is TRBV7-8; D remains ambiguous. Germline V CDR1 and CDR2: SGHVS, FQNEAQ. The ends were cut back, 1 base at V and 2 bases at J, with 13 bases in the middle. The CDR3 runs to 16 residues. The DNA for the CDR3 is TGTGCCAGCAGCTTAGGAGCCTCCATCCCCACAGATACGCAGTATTTT. This gives the protein CASSLGASIPTDTQYF. Using reference TRBV7-8 and TRBJ2-3 for the parts outside the CDR3, the full variable domain is GAGVSQSPRYKVAKRGQDVALRCDPISGHVSLFWYQQALGQGPEFLTYFQNEAQLDKSGLPSDRFFAERPEGSVSTLKIQRTQQEDSAVYLCASSLGASIPTDTQYFGPGTRLTVL.

By proportion, this clonotype is medium-sized. The rearrangement uses TRBV11-2 and TRBJ2-1; the match to TRBD1 covers 7 bases. This CDR3 region has 15 residues. The V gene's germline CDR1 is SGHAT and CDR2 FQNNGV. V was clipped by 5 bases and J by 6 bases; unmatched bases: 10. The CDR3 reads CASSPQGTLGNEQFF. CDR3 nucleotides: TGTGCCAGCAGCCCACAGGGGACCCTGGGCAATGAGCAGTTCTTC.

The chain carries TRBV3-1 and TRBJ2-3, with a possible D match to TRBD2 (6 bases). Per germline, CDR1 LGHDT and CDR2 YNNKEL (reference sequence). CDR3 length: 16 amino acids. The germline V and J ends were trimmed by 4 bases and 1 base, with 15 bases remaining between them. The CDR3 loop reads CASSPRRGEGTDTQYF. CDR3 nucleotide sequence: TGTGCCAGCAGCCCGAGGAGAGGGGAGGGCACAGATACGCAGTATTTT.

V usage is TRBV27 and J usage is TRBJ1-1, with TRBD1 matching 11 bases. CDR1 and CDR2 from the germline V gene are MNHEY and SMNVEV (reference sequence). The CDR3 is 13 amino acids. J gave up 4 bases and V 6 bases, and 1 base lay outside the gene matches. Written as DNA, the CDR3 is TGTGCCAGCAGGGGACAGGGGGTCACTGAAGCTTTCTTT. This sequence encodes CASRGQGVTEAFF.

This clonotype was counted a few times. The chain has TRBV29-1 and TRBJ2-5, with D perhaps matching TRBD1 (6 bases). CDR3 length: 12 residues. Trimming left V 6 bases short and J 4 bases short, with 12 bases between. The germline V gene has CDR1 SQVTM and CDR2 ANQGSEA. CDR3 in DNA: TGCAGCGTGGGGGCTAGAGGAGAGACCCAGTACTTC. This translates into CSVGARGETQYF.

This clonotype was observed a few times. The chain employs TRBV9 and TRBJ2-5; the D is unclear. The germline V and J ends were trimmed by 0 bases and 7 bases, with 10 bases remaining between them. The CDR3 has 13 residues. Germline V gives CDR1 SGDLS, CDR2 YYNGEE. CDR3 coding DNA: TGTGCCAGCAGCGTAGGGGTAGATTGGACCCAGTACTTC. Protein sequence: CASSVGVDWTQYF.

This clonotype was recorded at least ten times. The chain has TRBV7-2 and TRBJ1-1; D is unresolved. The CDR3 runs to 16 residues. Germline values: CDR1 SGHTA, CDR2 FQGNSA. V was pared by 2 bases and J by 0 bases, with 13 bases between. The CDR3 DNA sequence: TGTGCCAGCAGCTTAAGGCCGACCAGTCTGAACACTGAAGCTTTCTTT. Translating gives CASSLRPTSLNTEAFF. The full variable domain, its missing parts supplied by reference TRBV7-2 and TRBJ1-1, is GAGVSQSPSNKVTEKGKDVELRCDPISGHTALYWYRQSLGQGLEFLIYFQGNSAPDKSGLPSDRFSAERTGGSVSTLTIQRTQQEDSAVYLCASSLRPTSLNTEAFFGQGTRLTVV.

There are a few counts of this clonotype. The chain has TRBV20-1 and TRBJ1-1; D remains ambiguous. V lost 4 bases, J lost 3 bases, and 9 bases lay in between. The CDR3 length is 12 residues. Germline loops: CDR1 DFQATT, CDR2 SNEGSKA (reference sequence). CDR3 sequence: CSANIRDTEAFF. The CDR3, as DNA: TGCAGTGCTAATATCCGGGACACTGAAGCTTTCTTT.

In this sample, this clonotype turned up a few times. The chain has TRBV7-8 and TRBJ1-3; 8 nucleotides line up with TRBD1. The length of the CDR3 is 15 residues. The V segment lost 3 bases and the J segment 3 bases; nucleotides outside the gene matches: 4. Germline values: CDR1 SGHVS, CDR2 FQNEAQ. The CDR3 spells CASSFGQGSGNTIYF. CDR3 nucleotide sequence: TGTGCCAGCAGCTTCGGACAGGGAAGTGGAAACACCATATATTTT.

This clonotype has more than one count but fewer than ten. The chain uses TRBV20-1 and TRBJ2-1, with D perhaps given as TRBD1 or TRBD2 (6 bases each). V was shortened by 8 bases and J by 4 bases, with 15 bases between the two germline ends. The germline gives CDR1 DFQATT, CDR2 SNEGSKA (reference sequence). The CDR3 contains 13 residues. CDR3 coding DNA: TGCAGTCCCCGAGGGGGGAGGTACAATGAGCAGTTCTTC. Protein product: CSPRGGRYNEQFF.

The chain employs TRBV9 and TRBJ2-1; D uncertain. CDR3 length: 12 amino acids. Germline V CDR1 and CDR2: SGDLS, YYNGEE. V was cut by 0 bases and J by 7 bases, with 5 bases left in between. The CDR3 loop is CASSVEQNEQFF. CDR3 DNA: TGTGCCAGCAGCGTAGAACAGAATGAGCAGTTCTTC.

This clonotype was seen a handful of times. This chain uses TRBV2 with TRBJ2-7; D remains ambiguous. CDR1 and CDR2 (germline): SNHLY, FYNNEI. Trimming removed 5 bases at V and 5 bases at J, with 10 bases between. This CDR3 comprises 12 residues. CDR3 DNA sequence: TGTGCCAGCAGTCCTGGATGGGACGAGCAGTACTTC. Translating gives CASSPGWDEQYF. The complete variable domain, with remaining parts taken from reference TRBV2 and TRBJ2-7, reads EPEVTQTPSHQVTQMGQEVILRCVPISNHLYFYWYRQILGQKVEFLVSFYNNEISEKSEIFDDQFSVERPDGSNFTLKIRSTKLEDSAMYFCASSPGWDEQYFGPGTRLTVT.

This clonotype was seen ten or more times. This chain links TRBV29-1 with TRBJ2-1, with D possibly TRBD1 on 6 matching bases. CDR3 length: 15 amino acids. CDR1 is SQVTM, CDR2 ANQGSEA, per germline. V dropped 2 bases and J dropped 9 bases, with 20 bases sitting between them. This chain's CDR3 is CSVEIGAGESGEQFF. The CDR3 DNA is TGCAGCGTTGAAATTGGGGCAGGGGAGTCGGGTGAGCAGTTCTTC.

This clonotype occurred many times. The J gene is TRBJ1-1, the V gene TRBV24-1; 7 positions agree with TRBD1. Looked up from germline, CDR1 is KGHDR and CDR2 is SFDVKD. Trimming cost V 3 bases and J 8 bases; bases outside gene matches: 8. This CDR3 is 14 amino acids long. The CDR3 loop reads CATSDKGQRGEAFF. Here the CDR3 DNA reads TGTGCCACCAGTGATAAGGGACAGCGAGGGGAAGCTTTCTTT.

This clonotype was counted many times. The V and J genes are TRBV20-1 and TRBJ1-2, with D possibly being TRBD1 (5 bases). The CDR3 is made up of 17 amino acids. V was trimmed by 0 bases and J by 3 bases, leaving 20 bases between them. CDR1 is DFQATT, CDR2 SNEGSKA, per germline (reference sequence). The CDR3 reads CSARDGPPQGEDYGYTF. The CDR3 nucleotides read TGCAGTGCTAGAGATGGACCCCCGCAGGGCGAGGACTATGGCTACACCTTC.

In this sample, this clonotype turned up a few times. V usage is TRBV7-9 and J usage is TRBJ2-7; 9 bases line up with TRBD2. J lost 6 bases, V lost 5 bases, and 8 bases had no gene match. The CDR3 sequence is 14 residues long. Germline V lookup: CDR1 SEHNR, CDR2 FQNEAQ (reference sequence). The CDR3 DNA reads TGTGCCAGCAGCGACGTATATAGCGGGAGCGAGCAGTACGTC. Its translation is CASSDVYSGSEQYV.